The clone carrying this T cell receptor beta chain was found once. Germline assignment: CDR1 MGHRA and CDR2 YSYEKL. V shed 4 bases and J shed 7 bases, with 13 bases lying between them. The CDR3 is 13 residues long. The second PCR ran about 6 to 11 cycles with a sample-barcoded 5' primer and J-beta primers. TCRdb redid the calling of the 5' RACE reads with MiXCR, one entry per CDR3 protein. Of some 1,800,000 distinct CDR3 sequences listed, about two fifths are singletons. These data belong to a study of blood T cells in healthy people across ages. Sequencing input: blood. The rearrangement joins TRBV4-1 to TRBJ1-2; TRBD1 is a possible D gene (6 bases). The clonotype comes from a human donor in good health. CDR3 DNA sequence: TGCGCCAGCAGCCCCAGGGGTCTTAGTGGCTACACCTTC. Protein sequence: CASSPRGLSGYTF.